This T cell receptor (beta chain) was observed in a study of T-cell reconstitution after alpha-beta-depleted transplantation in children. This clonotype was found once. Unique molecular identifiers were used to barcode this TCRbeta library. One entry per CDR3 protein results from TCRdb running MiXCR on the PCR reads. The sample includes 530,000 or so distinct CDR3 sequences, over 25% of them seen just once. The CDR3 has 11 amino acids. Trimming took 2 bases from V and 11 from J, leaving 9 bases between them. The clonotype was recovered from a boy in the first two years of life with Wiskott-Aldrich syndrome, due to receive a stem cell transplant. The chain couples TRBV12-3 or TRBV12-4 to TRBJ1-1; no definite D call. Sample: PBMCs, taken before TCRalphabeta/CD19-depleted stem cell transplant. CDR3 residues: CASSLTQTAFF. For the CDR3, the DNA is TGTGCCAGCAGTTTAACCCAGACCGCTTTCTTT.